This TCR beta chain appears in the sequencing data of a study of STAT5B mutations in CD4+ large granular lymphocyte leukemia. Study-wide points: Patient CD4-sorted repertoires stayed more clonal than healthy ones after leukemic-clone removal. Compared with healthy controls (2/35), patient top clones favored TRBV06 (8/27). Data were not HLA-matched across samples.

This clone has a single count. What it binds is unknown. Germline CDR1 reads WNHNN; CDR2 reads SYGVQD (reference sequence). This CDR3 spans 14 amino acids. The V end lost 4 bases, the J end lost 5 bases, and 9 bases lay between the germline ends. As originally analysed: Productive clonotypes were detectable down to 2.59 x 10-5 frequency. Sequenced by immunoSEQ multiplex PCR; TCRdb stores in-frame clones only, minus some. The V and J calls and clone size were taken over from that table, and D and trimming were inferred from the DNA. The sample yields about 31,000 clones, 70% to 90% seen once. V usage is TRBV10-1 and J usage is TRBJ1-6; TRBD1 is a possible D gene (6 bases). The receptor's source is a human donor in good health. Sequencing was carried out using CD4+ T cells from blood buffy coats. The DNA of the CDR3 is TGCGCCAGCAGTGTTGGACAGAATAATTCACCCCTCCACTTT. Encoded protein: CASSVGQNNSPLHF.